Each of the 3 T cell receptor beta chains below was sequenced from the same sample in a study of beta chain features in type 1 diabetes. TCRB transcripts that were expressed got sequenced, as all of the isolated RNA had been reverse transcribed. Sequencing used immunoSEQ multiplex PCR; TCRdb keeps in-frame clones, though not all of them. The sample has around 150,000 clones, about 10% seen once. Their antigen targets remain unknown. Study-level results: Significant though moderate, a shortening of TCRB CDR3s appeared in all four CD4+ subsets of Type 1 diabetes patients.

Sequenced sample: central memory CD4+ T cells from blood. The receptors here all came from a woman under 40 with type 1 diabetes.

This clone was detected a few times. The V and J genes are TRBV2 and TRBJ2-1; 11 nucleotides agree with TRBD2. The CDR3 covers 16 residues. Trimming at V came to 7 bases and at J to 1 base, leaving 6 bases not matched to a gene. Germline V CDR1 and CDR2: SNHLY, FYNNEI. CDR3 DNA sequence: TGTGCCAGCAAGACTAGCGGGAAGGGTTCCTACAATGAGCAGTTCTTC. Amino acid sequence: CASKTSGKGSYNEQFF.

Ten or more counts support this clone. V usage is TRBV11-2 and J usage is TRBJ2-1; 12 nucleotides align to TRBD2. The CDR3 runs 15 residues. V lost 3 bases and J lost 8; bases outside the gene matches: 5. The germline gives CDR1 SGHAT, CDR2 FQNNGV. The CDR3 DNA reads TGTGCCAGCAGCTTGACTAGCGGGAGTATCGATGAGCAGTTCTTC. The encoded protein is CASSLTSGSIDEQFF. The full variable domain, with the rest looked up from reference TRBV11-2 and TRBJ2-1, is EAGVAQSPRYKIIEKRQSVAFWCNPISGHATLYWYQQILGQGPKLLIQFQNNGVVDDSQLPKDRFSAERLKGVDSTLKIQPAKLEDSAVYLCASSLTSGSIDEQFFGPGTRLTVL.

For the CDR3, the DNA is TGCGCCAGCAGCCCCGGAGGTAGCGGGAGTGAGACCCAGTACTTC. Translated, it gives CASSPGGSGSETQYF. The genes are TRBV5-1 and TRBJ2-5, with 9 bases that match TRBD2. With V trimmed by 4 bases and J by 5 bases, 9 bases remained unmatched. Germline CDR1 is SGHRS and CDR2 is YFSETQ. The CDR3 extends over 15 amino acids.